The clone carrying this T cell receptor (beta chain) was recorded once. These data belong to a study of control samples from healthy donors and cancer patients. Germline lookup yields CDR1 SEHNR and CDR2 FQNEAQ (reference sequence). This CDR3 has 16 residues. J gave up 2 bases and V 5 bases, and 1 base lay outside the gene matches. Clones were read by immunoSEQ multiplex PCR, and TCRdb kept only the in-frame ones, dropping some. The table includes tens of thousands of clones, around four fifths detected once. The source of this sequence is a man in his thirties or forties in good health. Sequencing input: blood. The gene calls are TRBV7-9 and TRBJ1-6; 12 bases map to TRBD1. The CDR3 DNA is TGTGCCAGCAGCGGGACAGGGGGCCCCTATAATTCACCCCTCCACTTT. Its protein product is CASSGTGGPYNSPLHF.